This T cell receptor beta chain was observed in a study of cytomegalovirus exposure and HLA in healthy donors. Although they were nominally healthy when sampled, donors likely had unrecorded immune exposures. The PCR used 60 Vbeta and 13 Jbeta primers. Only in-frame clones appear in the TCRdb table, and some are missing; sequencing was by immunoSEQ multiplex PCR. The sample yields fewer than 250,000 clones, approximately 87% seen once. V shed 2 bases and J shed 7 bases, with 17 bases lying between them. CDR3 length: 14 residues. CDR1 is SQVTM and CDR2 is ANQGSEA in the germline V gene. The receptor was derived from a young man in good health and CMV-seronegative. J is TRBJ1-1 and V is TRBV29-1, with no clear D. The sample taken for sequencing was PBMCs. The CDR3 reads CSVERGASGGEAFF. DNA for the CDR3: TGCAGCGTTGAACGCGGTGCATCTGGAGGTGAAGCTTTCTTT.